This T cell receptor (beta chain) emerged from a study of cytomegalovirus exposure and HLA in healthy donors. Study-wide findings and caveats: Further analysis, carried out later, found HLA-associated TCR beta chains more clonally expanded than equally common other chains. TCR beta V- and J-gene trimming, according to a later analysis, was linked to a missense DCLRE1C variant. Most observed TCR sequences were rare, whereas some public TCRs were detected in many donors.

In the case of this clone: What it binds is unknown.

From germline, CDR1 is LNHDA and CDR2 SQIVND (reference sequence). The trim removed 11 bases at V and 6 bases at J, leaving 10 bases unmatched. The CDR3 has 13 residues. Both 60 Vbeta primers and 13 Jbeta primers went into the PCR. Generated by immunoSEQ multiplex PCR, the TCRdb table keeps only in-frame clones and is missing some. The profile shows more than 95,000 clones, 74% of them singletons. This TCR came from a woman aged 45-59 years in good health and CMV-seropositive. The rearrangement joins TRBV19 to TRBJ2-1; 7 bases align to TRBD1. The sequencing sample was made of PBMCs. The chain's CDR3 is CAAGDSRVNEQFF. DNA of the CDR3: TGTGCCGCAGGGGACAGCCGGGTCAATGAGCAGTTCTTC.